This TCR beta chain stems from a study of cytomegalovirus exposure and HLA in healthy donors. Study background: The same platform used for the 600 to 750 first-cohort repertoires was also used for the 100 to 150 validation repertoires, as a later analysis reported.

This table comes from immunoSEQ multiplex PCR, and its TCRdb copy is limited to in-frame clones, with some not included. The sample lists 100,000 to 150,000 clones; around nine tenths were seen once. Germline assignment: CDR1 SGHRS and CDR2 YFSETQ. The CDR3 contains 13 residues. Trimming stripped 2 bases from V and 2 bases from J, with 7 bases between. This TCR derives from a woman aged 18-29 years in good health and CMV-seronegative. Material for sequencing was PBMCs. The V gene is TRBV5-1, the J gene TRBJ1-2; no definite D call. This CDR3 is CASSLGGNYGYTF. CDR3 nucleotide sequence: TGCGCCAGCAGCTTAGGCGGCAACTATGGCTACACCTTC.